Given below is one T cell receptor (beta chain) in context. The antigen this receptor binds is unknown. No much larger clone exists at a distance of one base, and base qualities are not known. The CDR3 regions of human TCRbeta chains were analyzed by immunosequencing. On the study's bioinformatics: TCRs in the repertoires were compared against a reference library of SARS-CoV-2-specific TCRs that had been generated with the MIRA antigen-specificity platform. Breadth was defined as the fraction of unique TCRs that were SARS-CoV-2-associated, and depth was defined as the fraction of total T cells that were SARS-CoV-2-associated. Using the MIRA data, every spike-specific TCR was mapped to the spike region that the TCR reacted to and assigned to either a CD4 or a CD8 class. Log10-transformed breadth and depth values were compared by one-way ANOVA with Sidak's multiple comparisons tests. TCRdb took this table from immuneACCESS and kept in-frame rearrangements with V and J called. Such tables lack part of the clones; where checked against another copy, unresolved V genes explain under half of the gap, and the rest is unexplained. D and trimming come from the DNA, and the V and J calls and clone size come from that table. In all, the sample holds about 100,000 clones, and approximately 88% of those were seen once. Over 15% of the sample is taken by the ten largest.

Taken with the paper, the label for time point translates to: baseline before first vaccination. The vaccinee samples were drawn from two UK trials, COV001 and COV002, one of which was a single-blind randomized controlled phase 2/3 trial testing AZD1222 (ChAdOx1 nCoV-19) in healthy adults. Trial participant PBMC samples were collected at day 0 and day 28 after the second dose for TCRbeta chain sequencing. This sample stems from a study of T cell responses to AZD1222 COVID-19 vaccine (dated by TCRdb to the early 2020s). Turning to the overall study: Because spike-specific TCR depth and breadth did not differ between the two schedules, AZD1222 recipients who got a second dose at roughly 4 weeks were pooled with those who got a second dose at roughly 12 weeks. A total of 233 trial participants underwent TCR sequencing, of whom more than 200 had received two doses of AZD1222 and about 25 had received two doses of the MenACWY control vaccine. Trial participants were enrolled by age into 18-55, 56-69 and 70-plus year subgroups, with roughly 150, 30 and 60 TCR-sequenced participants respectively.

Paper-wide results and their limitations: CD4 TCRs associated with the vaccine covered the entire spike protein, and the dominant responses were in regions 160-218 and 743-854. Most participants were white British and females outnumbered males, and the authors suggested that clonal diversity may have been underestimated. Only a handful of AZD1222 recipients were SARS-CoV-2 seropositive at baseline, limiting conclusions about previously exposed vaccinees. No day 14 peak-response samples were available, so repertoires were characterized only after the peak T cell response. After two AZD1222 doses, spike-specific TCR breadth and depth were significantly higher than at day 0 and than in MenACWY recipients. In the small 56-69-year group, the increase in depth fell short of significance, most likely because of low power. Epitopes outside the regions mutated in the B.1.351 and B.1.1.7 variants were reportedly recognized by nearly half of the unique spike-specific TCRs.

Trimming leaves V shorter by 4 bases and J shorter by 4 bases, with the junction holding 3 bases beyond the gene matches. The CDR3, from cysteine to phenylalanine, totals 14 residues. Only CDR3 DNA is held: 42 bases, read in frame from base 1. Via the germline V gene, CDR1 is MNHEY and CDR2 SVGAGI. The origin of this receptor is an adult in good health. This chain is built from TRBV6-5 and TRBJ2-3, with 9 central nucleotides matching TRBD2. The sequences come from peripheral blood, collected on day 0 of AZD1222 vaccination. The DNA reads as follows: TGTGCCAGCAGTTGGCGGGGGGGACCAGATACGCAGTATTTT. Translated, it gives CASSWRGGPDTQYF.